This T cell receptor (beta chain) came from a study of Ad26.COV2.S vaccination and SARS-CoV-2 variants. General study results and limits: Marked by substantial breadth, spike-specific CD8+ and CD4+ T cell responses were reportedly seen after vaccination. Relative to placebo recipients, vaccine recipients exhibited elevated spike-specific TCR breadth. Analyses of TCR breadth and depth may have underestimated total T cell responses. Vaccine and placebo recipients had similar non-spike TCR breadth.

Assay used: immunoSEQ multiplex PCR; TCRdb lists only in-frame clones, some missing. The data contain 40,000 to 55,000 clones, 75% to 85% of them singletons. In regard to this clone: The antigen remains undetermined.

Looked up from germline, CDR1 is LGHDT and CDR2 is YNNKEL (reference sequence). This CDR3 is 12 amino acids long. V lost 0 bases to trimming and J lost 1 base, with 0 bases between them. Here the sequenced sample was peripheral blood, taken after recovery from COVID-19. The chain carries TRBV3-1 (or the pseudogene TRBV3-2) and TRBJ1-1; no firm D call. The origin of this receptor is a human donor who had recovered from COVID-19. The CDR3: CASSQENTEAFF. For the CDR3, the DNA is TGTGCCAGCAGCCAAGAGAACACTGAAGCTTTCTTT.